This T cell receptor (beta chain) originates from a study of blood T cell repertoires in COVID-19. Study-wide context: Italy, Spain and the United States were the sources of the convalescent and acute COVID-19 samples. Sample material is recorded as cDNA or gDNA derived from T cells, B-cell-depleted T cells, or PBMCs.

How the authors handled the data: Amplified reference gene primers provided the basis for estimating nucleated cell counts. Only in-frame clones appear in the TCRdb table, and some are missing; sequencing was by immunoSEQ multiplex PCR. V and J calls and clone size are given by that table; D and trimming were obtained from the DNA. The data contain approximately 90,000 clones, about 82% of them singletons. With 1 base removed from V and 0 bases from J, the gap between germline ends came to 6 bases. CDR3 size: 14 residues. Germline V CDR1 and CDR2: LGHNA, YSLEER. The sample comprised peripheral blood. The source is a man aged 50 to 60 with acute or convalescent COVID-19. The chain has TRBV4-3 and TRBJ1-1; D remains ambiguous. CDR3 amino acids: CASSQGLVNTEAFF. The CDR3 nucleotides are TGCGCCAGCAGCCAAGGGCTCGTGAACACTGAAGCTTTCTTT.